The entry that follows covers one T cell receptor beta chain sequence. The sample belongs to a study of sequential checkpoint blockade in melanoma. Study information: First-line arms were nivolumab then ipilimumab, or the reverse, randomized 1:1. TCRβ was sequenced from DNA of some 97 pretreatment tumors. After nivolumab or ipilimumab alone, about two dozen patients had week-13 rebiopsies.

The CDR3 extends over 13 amino acids. The V and J ends lost 7 bases and 3 bases respectively, with 15 bases between them. CDR1 SQVTM and CDR2 ANQGSEA come from the germline V gene. Assay used: immunoSEQ multiplex PCR; TCRdb lists only in-frame clones, some missing. The data contain 9,900 or so clones, 25% to 30% of them singletons. As to treatment: randomized to nivolumab then ipilimumab (arm A) or the reverse (arm B). Patients had received no earlier DNA-damaging chemotherapy. The source was tumor tissue (inferred from file names), collected from a patient given nivolumab and ipilimumab in sequence. The TCR was taken from a human donor with melanoma. The rearrangement uses TRBV29-1 and TRBJ1-2; D is possibly TRBD1 (5 bases). The CDR3 DNA reads TGCAGCGCCCTTGAGGGGCACGACTATGGCTACACCTTC. This encodes CSALEGHDYGYTF.